The 20 T cell receptor beta chains below come from one sample, sequenced in a study of CD8+ T cells in alopecia areata (dated by TCRdb to the late 2010s). The library came from the immunoSEQ multiplex PCR assay. To provide template for TCR sequencing, every sample had RNA extracted and reverse transcribed into cDNA. The table comes from immuneACCESS by way of TCRdb, which keeps in-frame sequences with V and J called. Part of the clones is missing from these tables; in studies checked, under half for an unresolved V gene and the rest for unknown reasons. The sample profile shows around 8,000 clones; about two thirds of them were found once. Of the sample, under 3% falls within the top ten clones. In about 5 patients from the biomarker study, CD4+ cells were sorted further to obtain CD25+CD127- cells. The sequenced sample consisted of CD4+ Tregs sorted from blood. Every receptor here comes from a human donor with alopecia areata.

The chain employs TRBV15 and TRBJ2-1, with no clear D. CDR3 length: 13 amino acids. In germline, CDR1 is LNHNV, CDR2 YYDKDF (reference sequence). The ends were cut back, 1 base at V and 2 bases at J, with 3 bases in the middle. CDR3 DNA: TGTGCCACCAGCAGAGGGGCCTACAATGAGCAGTTCTTC. This sequence encodes CATSRGAYNEQFF.

The rearrangement links TRBV7-8 to TRBJ2-6; D gene ambiguous. The germline V gene encodes CDR1 SGHVS and CDR2 FQNEAQ. CDR3 length equals 13 residues. V dropped 7 bases and J dropped 5 bases, with 9 bases sitting between them. CDR3: CASTVLRANVLTF. CDR3 sequence (DNA): TGTGCCAGCACCGTTCTGCGGGCCAACGTCCTGACTTTC. The full variable domain, with the rest looked up from reference TRBV7-8 and TRBJ2-6, is GAGVSQSPRYKVAKRGQDVALRCDPISGHVSLFWYQQALGQGPEFLTYFQNEAQLDKSGLPSDRFFAERPEGSVSTLKIQRTQQEDSAVYLCASTVLRANVLTFGAGSRLTVL.

This chain joins TRBV4-3 and TRBJ2-3; 8 bases line up with TRBD1. Looked up from germline, CDR1 is LGHNA and CDR2 is YSLEER. The CDR3 has 16 residues. V shed 2 bases and J 7 bases; nucleotides not matched to a gene: 11. CDR3 DNA: TGCGCCAGCAGCCAAAACAGGGGGACGCGAATCAATACGCAGTATTTT. Its protein product is CASSQNRGTRINTQYF.

The chain recombines TRBV10-3 with TRBJ1-5; D is unresolved. The CDR3 is made up of 15 amino acids. Trimming cost V 2 bases and J 5 bases, with 13 bases left between them. Germline V gene lookup returns CDR1 ENHRY and CDR2 SYGVKD. The CDR3 is CAISEGPVPYQPQHF. The CDR3 coding sequence is TGTGCCATCAGTGAGGGGCCCGTACCTTATCAGCCCCAGCATTTT.

Only a few counts were recorded for this clone. The chain combines TRBV7-8 with TRBJ2-7; 8 bases are a match to TRBD1. Germline V gene lookup returns CDR1 SGHVS and CDR2 FQNEAQ. With 4 bases clipped from V and 3 bases from J, the junction kept 2 bases outside the gene matches. The CDR3 runs to 13 residues. The DNA for the CDR3 is TGTGCCAGCAGCTGGGGACAGGACTACGAGCAGTACTTC. Amino acids: CASSWGQDYEQYF.

This chain joins TRBV6-6 and TRBJ1-5; D unclear. V was trimmed by 6 bases and J by 7 bases, leaving 13 bases between them. This CDR3 contains 13 residues. Germline lookup yields CDR1 MNHNY and CDR2 SVGAGI (reference sequence). The CDR3 nucleotides read TGTGCCAGCAGGCCACTAGCGCGGCAGCCCCAGCATTTT. Translated, it gives CASRPLARQPQHF.

The V call is TRBV6-5, the J call TRBJ2-3; D not resolved. Germline V lookup: CDR1 MNHEY, CDR2 SVGAGI. The CDR3 is made up of 15 amino acids. Trimming shortened V by 2 bases and J by 1 base, and 10 bases separated the two germline ends. CDR3 in DNA: TGTGCCAGCAGTTACGGTTTAAGCGGCACAGATACGCAGTATTTT. Amino acids: CASSYGLSGTDTQYF.

The chain has TRBV5-1 and TRBJ1-1; D gene ambiguous. This CDR3 has 13 residues. Germline CDR1 reads SGHRS; CDR2 reads YFSETQ. Trimming took off 5 bases at V and 3 bases at J, with 11 bases between the two ends. CDR3 DNA: TGCGCCAGCAGAGAGGTGAGGGACACTGAAGCTTTCTTT. Its translation: CASREVRDTEAFF.

This clone came up once. The chain is built from TRBV29-1 and TRBJ2-6; a weak D match, TRBD1 (5 bases). V dropped 6 bases and J dropped 4 bases, with 10 bases sitting between them. Germline CDR1 SQVTM, CDR2 ANQGSEA. The CDR3 length is 13 residues. CDR3 nucleotide sequence: TGCAGCGTAGGGGCCTCCGGGGCCAACGTCCTGACTTTC. It is translated as CSVGASGANVLTF.

The chain has TRBV18 and TRBJ2-1; 12 nucleotides align to TRBD2. The CDR3 loop spans 18 amino acids. Germline V gives CDR1 KGHSH, CDR2 LQKENI. Trimming removed 3 bases from V and 3 bases from J; junction bases left unmatched: 9. The CDR3 loop reads CASSPPFGLAGNYNEQFF. In DNA form, the CDR3 reads TGTGCCAGCTCACCCCCTTTCGGACTAGCGGGGAACTACAATGAGCAGTTCTTC.

V and J are TRBV7-3 and TRBJ2-1, with 10 bases lining up with TRBD2. CDR1 is SGHTA and CDR2 is FQGTGA in the germline V gene. The trim removed 2 bases at V and 6 bases at J, leaving 7 bases unmatched. This CDR3 is 16 amino acids long. CDR3 sequence reads: CASSLRGAGGLNEQFF. The CDR3, as DNA: TGTGCCAGCAGCTTACGCGGAGCGGGGGGGCTCAATGAGCAGTTCTTC.

V is TRBV7-2 and J is TRBJ2-5, with 11 positions matching TRBD2. The CDR3 length is 14 residues. With 10 bases clipped from V and 2 bases from J, the junction kept 6 bases outside the gene matches. From germline, CDR1 is SGHTA and CDR2 FQGNSA. CDR3 DNA sequence: TGTGCCACATCAGTAGCGGGGGGGCAAGAGACCCAGTACTTC. It is translated as CATSVAGGQETQYF. Based on the CDR3 plus reference TRBV7-2 and TRBJ2-5, the full variable domain is GAGVSQSPSNKVTEKGKDVELRCDPISGHTALYWYRQSLGQGLEFLIYFQGNSAPDKSGLPSDRFSAERTGGSVSTLTIQRTQQEDSAVYLCATSVAGGQETQYFGPGTRLLVL.

This clone showed up just a few times. The chain employs TRBV9 and TRBJ2-1, with unresolved D. The CDR3 spans 12 residues. V lost 6 bases to trimming and J lost 11 bases, with 15 bases between them. Germline loops: CDR1 SGDLS, CDR2 YYNGEE. CDR3 nucleotide sequence: TGTGCCAGCACCCCAATTGAAGGAAAGCAGTTCTTC. Amino acid sequence: CASTPIEGKQFF.

Here the CDR3 DNA reads TGTGCCAGCAGCCGGACCGGGACAGGGACTGAAAAACTGTTTTTT. Amino acids: CASSRTGTGTEKLFF. The V and J genes are TRBV5-6 and TRBJ1-4; 9 bases are shared with TRBD1. The CDR3 consists of 15 residues. Germline V gene lookup returns CDR1 SGHDT and CDR2 YYEEEE. Trimming cost V 4 bases and J 7 bases; bases outside gene matches: 8. Drawing the rest from reference TRBV5-6 and TRBJ1-4, the complete variable domain is DAGVTQSPTHLIKTRGQQVTLRCSPKSGHDTVSWYQQALGQGPQFIFQYYEEEERQRGNFPDRFSGHQFPNYSSELNVNALLLGDSALYLCASSRTGTGTEKLFFGSGTQLSVL.

The chain employs TRBV19 and TRBJ2-3; perhaps TRBD2 as D (6 bases). The length of the CDR3 is 16 residues. Germline loops: CDR1 LNHDA, CDR2 SQIVND (reference sequence). Trimming stripped 1 base from V and 0 bases from J, with 11 bases between. CDR3 nucleotide sequence: TGTGCCAGTAGTATAGCCCTCGGGACTAGCACAGATACGCAGTATTTT. Translation gives CASSIALGTSTDTQYF.

The V gene is TRBV6-1, the J gene TRBJ2-2; no clear D gene. The V end lost 2 bases, the J end lost 2 bases, and 15 bases lay between the germline ends. The CDR3 covers 17 residues. Germline V gene sequence: CDR1 MNHNS, CDR2 SASEGT. The chain's CDR3 is CASSELELTTNTGELFF. CDR3 DNA sequence: TGTGCCAGCAGTGAATTAGAACTGACGACTAACACCGGGGAGCTGTTTTTT.

The V gene is TRBV9, the J gene TRBJ2-1; 15 bases are a match to TRBD2. CDR3 length equals 16 residues. Losses at the gene ends were 4 bases for V and 9 bases for J; bases not matched to a gene: 8. Germline values: CDR1 SGDLS, CDR2 YYNGEE. DNA for the CDR3: TGTGCCAGCAGCAAGGGGACTAGCGGGGGGACGGTTGAGCAGTTCTTC. Translated, it gives CASSKGTSGGTVEQFF.

The chain employs TRBV2 and TRBJ2-1, with D uncertain. Trimming left V 7 bases short and J 3 bases short, with 4 bases between. The CDR3 sequence is 11 residues long. CDR1 is SNHLY, CDR2 FYNNEI, per germline. For the CDR3, the DNA is TGTGCCAGCACTGGCTACAATGAGCAGTTCTTC. As protein: CASTGYNEQFF.

The CDR3 DNA is TGTGCCAGCAGCTTTAACCAGGGAGGTACGCAGTATTTT. It translates to CASSFNQGGTQYF. The chain has TRBV7-7 and TRBJ2-3, with D possibly matching TRBD2 (6 bases). Germline CDR1 reads SSHAT; CDR2 reads FNYEAQ (reference sequence). Trimming shortened V by 3 bases and J by 8 bases, and 12 bases separated the two germline ends. This CDR3 comprises 13 residues.

The chain recombines TRBV7-9 with TRBJ1-1; no clear D gene. The length of the CDR3 is 13 residues. Germline V gives CDR1 SEHNR, CDR2 FQNEAQ (reference sequence). Trimming stripped 7 bases from V and 7 bases from J, with 16 bases between. In DNA form, the CDR3 reads TGTGCCAGCATGGGTTTCTCCTCTATTGAAGCTTTCTTT. Its translation: CASMGFSSIEAFF.